One sample yielded the 31 T cell receptor beta chains listed below, sequenced in a study of blood T cell repertoires in COVID-19. Produced via immunoSEQ multiplex PCR; TCRdb's table is partial and in-frame only. The sample lists under 250,000 clones, 82% occurring once. The sample comprised PBMCs or T cells enriched from blood (not recorded which). Receptors originate from a woman in her sixties or seventies who had recovered from COVID-19.

The rearrangement joins TRBV20-1 to TRBJ1-1; 9 bases line up with TRBD1. This CDR3 spans 11 amino acids. V lost 6 bases to trimming and J lost 12 bases; unmatched junction nucleotides: 8. Germline assignment: CDR1 DFQATT and CDR2 SNEGSKA (reference sequence). The CDR3 sequence is CSAQSGTGSFF. CDR3 in DNA: TGCAGTGCCCAATCCGGGACAGGGTCTTTCTTT.

The V call is TRBV21-1, the J call TRBJ2-3; no DNA check was done on the table's D call, TRBD2. TRBV21-1 is listed as a pseudogene. This CDR3 is 16 amino acids long. In DNA form, the CDR3 reads TGTGCCAGCAGCAAGCTGGGGGGGGTTAGCACAGATACGCAGTATTTT. This gives the protein CASSKLGGVSTDTQYF.

CDR3 in amino acids: CASSPRQDNYGYTF. The CDR3 region has the DNA TGTGCCAGCAGCCCAAGACAGGACAACTATGGCTACACCTTC. V gene TRBV5-4 combines with J gene TRBJ1-2; D perhaps matches TRBD1 (6 bases). Between the trimmed V and J ends, which lost 4 bases and 2 bases, there was a span of 12 bases. This CDR3 spans 14 amino acids. Germline lookup yields CDR1 SGHNT and CDR2 YYREEE (reference sequence).

V and J are TRBV4-1 and TRBJ1-5; 10 bases map to TRBD1. The CDR3 covers 16 residues. Losses at the gene ends were 0 bases for V and 7 bases for J; bases not matched to a gene: 6. Per germline, CDR1 MGHRA and CDR2 YSYEKL. Here the CDR3 reads CASSQEGQGNGQPQHF. The CDR3 DNA reads TGCGCCAGCAGCCAAGAGGGACAGGGGAACGGCCAGCCCCAGCATTTT.

The rearrangement joins TRBV6-2 or TRBV6-3 to TRBJ1-1, with 11 positions matching TRBD1. The trim removed 6 bases at V and 1 base at J, leaving 7 bases unmatched. The germline V gene has CDR1 MNHEY and CDR2 SVGEGT. CDR3 length: 16 amino acids. Here the CDR3 DNA reads TGTGCCAGCAGGCCTCGGACAGGGGGCGGGAACACTGAAGCTTTCTTT. Translating gives CASRPRTGGGNTEAFF.

This chain connects TRBV5-1 to TRBJ2-2, with D possibly TRBD1 on 5 matching bases. The V end was cut by 4 bases, the J end by 6 bases, with 10 bases between. The V gene's germline CDR1 is SGHRS and CDR2 YFSETQ. The CDR3 runs 13 residues. CDR3 region: CASSTGFPGELFF. The CDR3 DNA is TGCGCCAGCAGCACAGGATTTCCCGGGGAGCTGTTTTTT.

This clone turned up a few times. This chain uses TRBV18 with TRBJ2-3, with D possibly matching TRBD2 (5 bases). This CDR3 has 15 residues. Germline-derived CDR1 and CDR2 are KGHSH and LQKENI. Trimming removed 2 bases from V and 1 base from J, with 10 bases in between. The CDR3 reads CASSPRGPGTDTQYF. CDR3 DNA: TGTGCCAGCTCACCAAGAGGGCCGGGCACAGATACGCAGTATTTT. The full variable domain, rest sourced from reference TRBV18 and TRBJ2-3, is NAGVMQNPRHLVRRRGQEARLRCSPMKGHSHVYWYRQLPEEGLKFMVYLQKENIIDESGMPKERFSAEFPKEGPSILRIQQVVRGDSAAYFCASSPRGPGTDTQYFGPGTRLTVL.

The chain is built from TRBV6-5 and TRBJ1-1; possible D gene TRBD1, 5 bases. There are 13 residues in the CDR3. From germline, CDR1 is MNHEY and CDR2 SVGAGI. The germline V and J ends were trimmed by 8 bases and 5 bases, with 15 bases remaining between them. For the CDR3, the DNA is TGTGCCAGCCGCATGCAGGGCAGGACTGAAGCTTTCTTT. Protein sequence: CASRMQGRTEAFF.

This sequence joins TRBV4-3 and TRBJ1-1; D might be TRBD1 (5 bases). V was trimmed by 4 bases and J by 5 bases, leaving 17 bases between them. CDR1 and CDR2 from the germline V gene are LGHNA and YSLEER. This CDR3 has 15 residues. DNA for the CDR3: TGCGCCAGCAGCCCGCAGCCCACCGGGGGGACTGAAGCTTTCTTT. It yields the protein CASSPQPTGGTEAFF.

The V call is TRBV19, the J call TRBJ1-2; TRBD1 matches 9 bases. CDR3 length: 15 amino acids. The V segment lost 7 bases and the J segment 5 bases; nucleotides outside the gene matches: 11. Germline V CDR1 and CDR2: LNHDA, SQIVND (reference sequence). CDR3 protein: CASIPTGTGLYGYTF. CDR3 in DNA: TGTGCCAGTATCCCTACCGGGACAGGGCTTTATGGCTACACCTTC. Filled out from reference TRBV19 and TRBJ1-2, the complete variable domain reads DGGITQSPKYLFRKEGQNVTLSCEQNLNHDAMYWYRQDPGQGLRLIYYSQIVNDFQKGDIAEGYSVSREKKESFPLTVTSAQKNPTAFYLCASIPTGTGLYGYTFGSGTRLTVV.

Comment on this clone: The identical CDR3 is also encoded by other nucleotide sequences in the sample. V gene TRBV19 combines with J gene TRBJ2-2; 8 nucleotides agree with TRBD2. CDR3 size: 15 residues. Germline-derived CDR1 and CDR2 are LNHDA and SQIVND (reference sequence). Trimming took 3 bases from V and 4 from J; bases not matched to a gene: 4. The CDR3 coding sequence is TGTGCCAGTAGTATTGGTACTAGCGGCACCGGGGAGCTGTTTTTT. Its translation: CASSIGTSGTGELFF.

The chain employs TRBV3-1 (or the pseudogene TRBV3-2) and TRBJ1-2, with TRBD1 matching 8 bases. The J segment lost 4 bases and the V segment lost 2 bases, leaving 12 bases of the junction unmatched. The CDR3 is 17 amino acids. Germline CDR1 and CDR2: LGHDT and YNNKEL (reference sequence). DNA of the CDR3: TGTGCCAGCAGCCAATTCCTCTCCCCGGGACAGGCCTATGGCTACACCTTC. This sequence encodes CASSQFLSPGQAYGYTF.

The V call is TRBV18, the J call TRBJ1-2; 9 bases fit TRBD1. The trim removed 0 bases at V and 5 bases at J, leaving 4 bases unmatched. CDR1 and CDR2 from the germline V gene are KGHSH and LQKENI. The CDR3 has 15 residues. The CDR3 sequence is CASSPPGDRAYGYTF. The CDR3 region has the DNA TGTGCCAGCTCACCACCGGGGGACAGGGCTTATGGCTACACCTTC. Combining the CDR3 with reference TRBV18 and TRBJ1-2 gives the whole variable domain NAGVMQNPRHLVRRRGQEARLRCSPMKGHSHVYWYRQLPEEGLKFMVYLQKENIIDESGMPKERFSAEFPKEGPSILRIQQVVRGDSAAYFCASSPPGDRAYGYTFGSGTRLTVV.

J is TRBJ2-4 and V is TRBV7-9; 12 bases are shared with TRBD2. Per the germline V gene, CDR1 is SEHNR and CDR2 is FQNEAQ (reference sequence). The V and J ends lost 3 bases and 3 bases, in that order; junction bases with no gene match: 3. The CDR3 is made up of 16 amino acids. CDR3 in amino acids: CASSFASGGDKNIQYF. The CDR3 bases are TGTGCCAGCAGCTTCGCTAGCGGGGGGGACAAAAACATTCAGTACTTC.

V gene TRBV29-1 combines with J gene TRBJ1-1, with 7 bases fitting TRBD1. The CDR3 is made up of 12 amino acids. Looked up from germline, CDR1 is SQVTM and CDR2 is ANQGSEA. V trimming: 7 bases; J trimming: 4 bases; junction bases outside the gene matches: 6. The CDR3 loop is CSATGVGTEAFF. The CDR3 bases are TGCAGCGCAACAGGGGTGGGCACTGAAGCTTTCTTT.

This clone was recorded a few times. This rearrangement joins TRBV6-5 to TRBJ1-1, with 9 bases identical to TRBD1. With 6 bases clipped from V and 3 bases from J, the junction kept 5 bases outside the gene matches. Looked up from germline, CDR1 is MNHEY and CDR2 is SVGAGI. The CDR3 length is 14 residues. The CDR3 reads CASRLQGAYTEAFF. In DNA form, the CDR3 reads TGTGCCAGCAGGCTACAGGGGGCATACACTGAAGCTTTCTTT.

CDR3: CSATSGRAGEQFF. The CDR3, as DNA: TGCAGCGCGACTAGCGGGAGGGCCGGTGAGCAGTTCTTC. The chain is built from TRBV29-1 and TRBJ2-1; 14 positions match TRBD2. The CDR3 has 13 residues. V was pared by 7 bases and J by 9 bases, with 5 bases of the junction left unmatched. CDR1 SQVTM and CDR2 ANQGSEA come from the germline V gene.

The chain joins TRBV7-2 to TRBJ1-6; 7 bases line up with TRBD1. Germline lookup yields CDR1 SGHTA and CDR2 FQGNSA. V shed 5 bases and J 5 bases; nucleotides not matched to a gene: 6. This CDR3 has 15 amino acids. The CDR3 sequence is CASSTGQANNSPLHF. CDR3 DNA sequence: TGTGCCAGCAGCACCGGACAGGCCAATAATTCACCCCTCCACTTT.

The rearrangement uses TRBV5-1 and TRBJ2-7, with TRBD1 identical over 8 bases. CDR1 SGHRS and CDR2 YFSETQ come from the germline V gene. This CDR3 contains 14 residues. V trimming: 3 bases; J trimming: 3 bases; junction bases outside the gene matches: 5. CDR3 DNA: TGCGCCAGCAGCTCAGGACAGGGCATCTACGAGCAGTACTTC. This sequence encodes CASSSGQGIYEQYF.

The sample holds a few counts of this clone. The chain links TRBV28 to TRBJ1-4; D call uncertain. CDR3 length: 11 residues. Germline CDR1 MDHEN, CDR2 SYDVKM. Deletions cut 4 bases from V and 7 bases from J, with 4 bases between. CDR3 bases: TGTGCCAGCAGTTCAGGTGAAAAACTGTTTTTT. Protein: CASSSGEKLFF.

The chain is built from TRBV18 and TRBJ2-7; 11 positions agree with TRBD2. The CDR3 length is 16 residues. V shed 3 bases, J shed 4 bases, and the junction held 8 bases outside the gene matches. The germline V gene has CDR1 KGHSH and CDR2 LQKENI. CDR3 loop: CASSPLAGGNLYEQYF. The CDR3, as DNA: TGTGCCAGCTCACCCCTAGCGGGGGGAAATCTTTACGAGCAGTACTTC.

On this clone itself: Other DNA sequences within the sample encode an identical CDR3. This sequence joins TRBV29-1 and TRBJ1-2, with 7 positions matching TRBD1. The CDR3 covers 12 residues. Per the germline V gene, CDR1 is SQVTM and CDR2 is ANQGSEA. V gave up 4 bases and J gave up 2 bases; unmatched junction bases: 1. The CDR3 region is CSVGDRNYGYTF. In DNA form, the CDR3 reads TGCAGCGTTGGGGACAGAAACTATGGCTACACCTTC.

Only a few counts were recorded for this clone. CDR3 sequence (DNA): TGTGCCTGCATCCCAGGACAGGTTACCTCTGGAAACACCATATATTTT. Its translation: CACIPGQVTSGNTIYF. The rearrangement joins TRBV30 to TRBJ1-3, with 7 bases aligning to TRBD1. V dropped 6 bases and J dropped 0; count of bases not matched to a gene: 11. This CDR3 is 16 amino acids long. The germline V gene encodes CDR1 GTSNPN and CDR2 SVGIG (reference sequence).

This chain uses TRBV10-3 with TRBJ1-1; TRBD1 agrees at 9 bases. The trim removed 0 bases at V and 2 bases at J, leaving 4 bases unmatched. CDR3 size: 16 residues. From germline, CDR1 is ENHRY and CDR2 SYGVKD. The CDR3 loop is CAISESPGQGNTEAFF. CDR3 nucleotides: TGTGCCATCAGTGAGTCCCCGGGACAGGGAAACACTGAAGCTTTCTTT.

For the CDR3, the DNA is TGTGCCAGCAGTCGCGGGAGGGATGAGCAGTTCTTC. This gives the protein CASSRGRDEQFF. The V gene is TRBV11-3, the J gene TRBJ2-1, with 9 bases lining up with TRBD2. This CDR3 is built from 12 residues. The germline V gene has CDR1 SGHNT and CDR2 YENEEA. V was clipped by 6 bases and J by 8 bases; unmatched bases: 2.

This chain links TRBV4-2 with TRBJ1-1, with TRBD1 matching over 8 bases. Looked up from germline, CDR1 is LGHNA and CDR2 is YNFKEQ. Germline trimming cut 4 bases from V and 1 base from J; bases unmatched to any gene: 14. The CDR3 extends over 18 amino acids. In DNA, the CDR3 is TGTGCCAGCAGCCGGTTACAGGGGGAGAGTATTGAGAACACTGAAGCTTTCTTT. Translation: CASSRLQGESIENTEAFF.

The chain has TRBV9 and TRBJ2-7; TRBD1 might be the D (6 bases). V lost 0 bases and J 3 bases, leaving 13 bases between the germline ends. Germline-derived CDR1 and CDR2 are SGDLS and YYNGEE. The CDR3 sequence is 15 residues long. The CDR3 region has the DNA TGTGCCAGCAGCGTAGGACAGGCCTTGTACTACGAGCAGTACTTC. Amino acids: CASSVGQALYYEQYF.

The chain combines TRBV5-6 with TRBJ2-3, with D possibly being TRBD1 (5 bases). CDR1 is SGHDT and CDR2 is YYEEEE in the germline V gene. This CDR3 contains 15 residues. The germline V and J ends were trimmed by 0 bases and 6 bases, with 14 bases remaining between them. The CDR3 region has the DNA TGTGCCAGCAGCTTGGCCGGGCAGGGAATGGATACGCAGTATTTT. This encodes CASSLAGQGMDTQYF.

CDR3 sequence reads: CASSSGQGTNNEQFF. For the CDR3, the DNA is TGTGCCAGCAGCTCGGGACAGGGGACAAACAATGAGCAGTTCTTC. The chain employs TRBV7-3 and TRBJ2-1; 10 nucleotides line up with TRBD1. This CDR3 is 15 amino acids long. Germline lookup yields CDR1 SGHTA and CDR2 FQGTGA. The V segment lost 4 bases and the J segment 5 bases; nucleotides outside the gene matches: 5.

The rearrangement joins TRBV15 to TRBJ1-2; D is perhaps TRBD1 (6 bases). The germline V gene encodes CDR1 LNHNV and CDR2 YYDKDF (reference sequence). Trimming stripped 3 bases from V and 3 bases from J, with 8 bases between. The CDR3 is made up of 13 amino acids. The CDR3 loop reads CATSSRGHYGYTF. The CDR3 DNA follows: TGTGCCACCAGCAGCAGGGGCCACTATGGCTACACCTTC.

This clone has a single count. V usage is TRBV2 and J usage is TRBJ2-7; tentatively, D is TRBD1 (6 bases). Germline V gives CDR1 SNHLY, CDR2 FYNNEI. The CDR3 runs 16 residues. V lost 5 bases and J lost 2, with 19 bases in between. The CDR3 coding sequence is TGTGCCAGCAGTTTTAACAGGGTCCGTAATACCTACGAGCAGTACTTC. Protein sequence: CASSFNRVRNTYEQYF.